The rows below give T cell receptor beta chains drawn from one sample of a study of blood T cell repertoires in COVID-19. This table comes from immunoSEQ multiplex PCR, and its TCRdb copy is limited to in-frame clones, with some not included. The sample lists over 300,000 clones, 70% to 90% occurring once. The sequenced sample was PBMCs or T cells enriched from blood (not recorded which). The receptors were sampled from a young woman with acute COVID-19. CDR3s include the opening cysteine and the closing phenylalanine or tryptophan. Each record gives: V gene, D gene, clone size, J gene, CDR3 DNA, CDR3 protein. D genes are given only for firm matches. For some rows the clone size is stated as once, few or many, or as a class when expanded; others skip it.

V gene: TRBV9; D gene: TRBD2; clone size: -; J gene: TRBJ2-3; CDR3 DNA: TGTGCCAGCAGCCTTAGCGGGGGCAGTGGAGATACGCAGTATTTT; CDR3 protein: CASSLSGGSGDTQYF
V gene: TRBV19; D gene: TRBD2; clone size: -; J gene: TRBJ2-1; CDR3 DNA: TGTGCCAGTAGTATGGGACTAGCGGGGGGGAACAATGAGCAGTTCTTC; CDR3 protein: CASSMGLAGGNNEQFF
V gene: TRBV2; D gene: TRBD1; clone size: -; J gene: TRBJ1-6; CDR3 DNA: TGTGCCGGGGGGACAGAAGGCTTCGTGGGGAATAATTCACCCCTCCACTTT; CDR3 protein: CAGGTEGFVGNNSPLHF
V gene: TRBV12-5; D gene: -; clone size: -; J gene: TRBJ1-3; CDR3 DNA: TGTGCTAGTGGTTTGTCGGGGTTCTCTGGAAACACCATATATTTT; CDR3 protein: CASGLSGFSGNTIYF
V gene: TRBV2; D gene: -; clone size: -; J gene: TRBJ1-5; CDR3 DNA: TGTGCCAGCAGTGTTAGAAGGGAGAATCAGCCCCAGCATTTT; CDR3 protein: CASSVRRENQPQHF
V gene: TRBV18; D gene: TRBD1; clone size: -; J gene: TRBJ1-1; CDR3 DNA: TGTGCCAGCTCGCAGACAGGGACGAACACTGAAGCTTTCTTT; CDR3 protein: CASSQTGTNTEAFF
V gene: TRBV6-5; D gene: TRBD2; clone size: once; J gene: TRBJ2-1; CDR3 DNA: TGTGCCACATATAGCGGGGCCCTAGGCGGGGATGAGCAGTTCTTC; CDR3 protein: CATYSGALGGDEQFF
V gene: TRBV9; D gene: TRBD1; clone size: -; J gene: TRBJ1-4; CDR3 DNA: TGTGCCAGCAGCGGCGGGACAGCTAACGAAAAACTGTTTTTT; CDR3 protein: CASSGGTANEKLFF
V gene: TRBV5-1; D gene: TRBD2; clone size: -; J gene: TRBJ2-1; CDR3 DNA: TGCGCCAGCAGCTTGGTCCCTAGCGGGAGCTCCTACAATGAGCAGTTCTTC; CDR3 protein: CASSLVPSGSSYNEQFF
V gene: TRBV19; D gene: -; clone size: -; J gene: TRBJ1-5; CDR3 DNA: TGTGCCACTTCACTCAGGGCCTATAGCAATCAGCCCCAGCATTTT; CDR3 protein: CATSLRAYSNQPQHF
V gene: TRBV18; D gene: -; clone size: -; J gene: TRBJ1-6; CDR3 DNA: TGTGCCAGCTCACCCGGCAGGACCTATAATTCACCCCTCCACTTT; CDR3 protein: CASSPGRTYNSPLHF
V gene: TRBV4-3; D gene: TRBD1; clone size: -; J gene: TRBJ1-3; CDR3 DNA: TGCGCCAGCAGCCCCGGGACAGGGGGTTTGAACACCATATATTTT; CDR3 protein: CASSPGTGGLNTIYF
V gene: TRBV19; D gene: -; clone size: -; J gene: TRBJ2-7; CDR3 DNA: TGTGCCAGTAGCGACAGATCCTACGAGCAGTACTTC; CDR3 protein: CASSDRSYEQYF
V gene: TRBV2; D gene: -; clone size: -; J gene: TRBJ1-6; CDR3 DNA: TGTGCCAGCAGTGTCGCGGGGGAGGTTAATTCACCCCTCCACTTT; CDR3 protein: CASSVAGEVNSPLHF
V gene: TRBV5-8; D gene: TRBD1; clone size: -; J gene: TRBJ2-7; CDR3 DNA: TGTGCCAGCAGCTTGGCCCTTCGGACAGGGAAGCAGTACTTC; CDR3 protein: CASSLALRTGKQYF
V gene: TRBV2; D gene: -; clone size: -; J gene: TRBJ2-1; CDR3 DNA: TGTGCCAGCAGTCCCCAGTCCTACAATGAGCAGTTCTTC; CDR3 protein: CASSPQSYNEQFF
V gene: TRBV11-3; D gene: TRBD2; clone size: -; J gene: TRBJ2-1; CDR3 DNA: TGTGCCAGCAGCTTAGCGCGGGGACTAGTAGAACAGCAGTTCTTC; CDR3 protein: CASSLARGLVEQQFF
V gene: TRBV24-1; D gene: -; clone size: -; J gene: TRBJ2-7; CDR3 DNA: TGTGCCACCAGCGATGGTGGACAGCACTACGAGCAGTACTTC; CDR3 protein: CATSDGGQHYEQYF
V gene: TRBV11-3; D gene: -; clone size: -; J gene: TRBJ1-1; CDR3 DNA: TGTGCCAGCAGCTTAGGAGCTGTTTCTGAAGCTTTCTTT; CDR3 protein: CASSLGAVSEAFF
V gene: TRBV9; D gene: TRBD2; clone size: -; J gene: TRBJ2-7; CDR3 DNA: TGTGCCAGCAGCGTAGGGGCCGGGGGGGGCTACGAGCAGTACTTC; CDR3 protein: CASSVGAGGGYEQYF
V gene: TRBV2; D gene: -; clone size: -; J gene: TRBJ2-1; CDR3 DNA: TGTGCCAGCACCATCCAGGGGTTTGGGAATGAGCAGTTCTTC; CDR3 protein: CASTIQGFGNEQFF
V gene: TRBV3-1/TRBV3-2; D gene: -; clone size: once; J gene: TRBJ2-2; CDR3 DNA: TGTGCCAGCAGCCACTCAGGCACCGGGGAGCTGTTTTTT; CDR3 protein: CASSHSGTGELFF
V gene: TRBV7-8; D gene: -; clone size: -; J gene: TRBJ2-2; CDR3 DNA: TGTGCCAGCAGCCCCGGAGGGTATCAAAACACCGGGGAGCTGTTTTTT; CDR3 protein: CASSPGGYQNTGELFF
V gene: TRBV2; D gene: TRBD1; clone size: -; J gene: TRBJ1-1; CDR3 DNA: TGTGCCAGCAGTCGGGACAGGGGTTCCGAAGCTTTCTTT; CDR3 protein: CASSRDRGSEAFF
V gene: TRBV6-5; D gene: TRBD2; clone size: few; J gene: TRBJ2-2; CDR3 DNA: TGTGCCAGCAGTTACTCTGTGCAGGGAGGGACCGGGGAGCTGTTTTTT; CDR3 protein: CASSYSVQGGTGELFF
V gene: TRBV2; D gene: -; clone size: -; J gene: TRBJ1-1; CDR3 DNA: TGTGCCAGCAGTGACCCCCCGGGCACTGAAGCTTTCTTT; CDR3 protein: CASSDPPGTEAFF
V gene: TRBV2; D gene: TRBD2; clone size: -; J gene: TRBJ2-1; CDR3 DNA: TGTGCCAGCAGGACCCGACTGACGGGGGGGAGTGAGCAGTTCTTC; CDR3 protein: CASRTRLTGGSEQFF
V gene: TRBV4-2; D gene: -; clone size: -; J gene: TRBJ2-1; CDR3 DNA: TGTGCCAGCAGCCAAGAGACTAACACCTACAATGAGCAGTTCTTC; CDR3 protein: CASSQETNTYNEQFF
V gene: TRBV29-1; D gene: -; clone size: -; J gene: TRBJ2-7; CDR3 DNA: TGCAGCGTTGGGAGGGACGGATCCTACGAGCAGTACTTC; CDR3 protein: CSVGRDGSYEQYF
V gene: TRBV6-5; D gene: -; clone size: -; J gene: TRBJ1-2; CDR3 DNA: TGTGCCAGCATCATACTCGGGACTTTCTATGGCTACACCTTC; CDR3 protein: CASIILGTFYGYTF
V gene: TRBV6-2/TRBV6-3; D gene: -; clone size: -; J gene: TRBJ1-1; CDR3 DNA: TGTGCCAGCAGTCCGAGCGCGGGGCAGGGATTGAACACTGAAGCTTTCTTT; CDR3 protein: CASSPSAGQGLNTEAFF
V gene: TRBV3-1/TRBV3-2; D gene: TRBD2; clone size: -; J gene: TRBJ2-3; CDR3 DNA: TGTGCCAGTAGCGGGGGGGCTCTTCATACGCAGTATTTT; CDR3 protein: CASSGGALHTQYF
V gene: TRBV29-1; D gene: TRBD1; clone size: -; J gene: TRBJ1-1; CDR3 DNA: TGCAGCGCAGGACAGGGGAGGAACACTGAAGCTTTCTTT; CDR3 protein: CSAGQGRNTEAFF
V gene: TRBV2; D gene: -; clone size: -; J gene: TRBJ2-3; CDR3 DNA: TGTGCCAGCAACGTTGCGGTTAGCACAGATACGCAGTATTTT; CDR3 protein: CASNVAVSTDTQYF
V gene: TRBV12-3/TRBV12-4; D gene: TRBD2; clone size: -; J gene: TRBJ2-3; CDR3 DNA: TGTGCCAGCAGTTCCGACCTAGCGGGGGAGCAGTATTTT; CDR3 protein: CASSSDLAGEQYF
V gene: TRBV2; D gene: -; clone size: -; J gene: TRBJ1-6; CDR3 DNA: TGTGCCAGCAGTCCGACAGTTAATTCACCCCTCCACTTT; CDR3 protein: CASSPTVNSPLHF
V gene: TRBV19; D gene: -; clone size: -; J gene: TRBJ1-4; CDR3 DNA: TGTGCCAGTACCCCTCCAGGGGCAACTAATGAAAAACTGTTTTTT; CDR3 protein: CASTPPGATNEKLFF
V gene: TRBV7-9; D gene: -; clone size: -; J gene: TRBJ1-2; CDR3 DNA: TGTGCCAGCAGCTTAGGGGGAGGATTTGGCTACACCTTC; CDR3 protein: CASSLGGGFGYTF
V gene: TRBV11-2; D gene: -; clone size: -; J gene: TRBJ2-7; CDR3 DNA: TGTGCCAGCAGCTTACAGGGGAGCTCCTACGAGCAGTACTTC; CDR3 protein: CASSLQGSSYEQYF
V gene: TRBV7-8; D gene: -; clone size: -; J gene: TRBJ1-5; CDR3 DNA: TGTGCCAGCAGCTTAGCGAGGCCAGCTTATAGCAATCAGCCCCAGCATTTT; CDR3 protein: CASSLARPAYSNQPQHF
V gene: TRBV3-1/TRBV3-2; D gene: TRBD1; clone size: -; J gene: TRBJ2-7; CDR3 DNA: TGTGCCAGCAGCGATACAGGGGGCCGACACGAGCAGTACTTC; CDR3 protein: CASSDTGGRHEQYF
V gene: TRBV4-2; D gene: -; clone size: -; J gene: TRBJ1-5; CDR3 DNA: TGTGCCAGCAGCCAAGAGTTGCGGGAGCCCCAGCATTTT; CDR3 protein: CASSQELREPQHF
V gene: TRBV30; D gene: TRBD2; clone size: -; J gene: TRBJ2-3; CDR3 DNA: TGTGCCTGGACCACTAGCGGGGAGTTCACAGATACGCAGTATTTT; CDR3 protein: CAWTTSGEFTDTQYF
V gene: TRBV12-3/TRBV12-4; D gene: -; clone size: -; J gene: TRBJ2-7; CDR3 DNA: TGTGCCAGCAGTTTACGGAGGGCCTACGAGCAGTACTTC; CDR3 protein: CASSLRRAYEQYF
V gene: TRBV7-3; D gene: TRBD2; clone size: -; J gene: TRBJ2-3; CDR3 DNA: TGTGCCAGCAGCGCACTAGCGGGGGGAGGTAAAGATACGCAGTATTTT; CDR3 protein: CASSALAGGGKDTQYF
V gene: TRBV6-5; D gene: TRBD1; clone size: -; J gene: TRBJ1-1; CDR3 DNA: TGTGCCAGCAGTTCACAGGGGGGATTCGCTGAAGCTTTCTTT; CDR3 protein: CASSSQGGFAEAFF
V gene: TRBV2; D gene: -; clone size: -; J gene: TRBJ1-2; CDR3 DNA: TGTGCCAGCAGTGAAGGGGGCGGCACGAACTATGGCTACACCTTC; CDR3 protein: CASSEGGGTNYGYTF
V gene: TRBV12-3/TRBV12-4; D gene: -; clone size: -; J gene: TRBJ2-7; CDR3 DNA: TGTGCCAGCAGTTTTATCCTCAGCGAGCAGTACTTC; CDR3 protein: CASSFILSEQYF
V gene: TRBV10-3; D gene: TRBD1; clone size: -; J gene: TRBJ1-5; CDR3 DNA: TGTGCCATCAGCGAGACAGGGGAGGCCGGACAGCCCCAGCATTTT; CDR3 protein: CAISETGEAGQPQHF
V gene: TRBV6-1; D gene: TRBD1; clone size: -; J gene: TRBJ2-1; CDR3 DNA: TGTGCCAGCAGTGACCAGACAGGGGTCAACAATGAGCAGTTCTTC; CDR3 protein: CASSDQTGVNNEQFF
V gene: TRBV9; D gene: TRBD2; clone size: -; J gene: TRBJ2-7; CDR3 DNA: TGTGCCAGCAGCCCCCAACCTGGGGGGGACCACGAGCAGTACTTC; CDR3 protein: CASSPQPGGDHEQYF
V gene: TRBV29-1; D gene: -; clone size: once; J gene: TRBJ1-5; CDR3 DNA: TGCAGCGTTAGTCCCGGGTTAAATCAGCCCCAGCATTTT; CDR3 protein: CSVSPGLNQPQHF
V gene: TRBV5-1; D gene: -; clone size: few; J gene: TRBJ1-3; CDR3 DNA: TGCGCCAGCAGCTTGGACCCAGGCTTCTCTGGAAACACCATATATTTT; CDR3 protein: CASSLDPGFSGNTIYF
V gene: TRBV12-3/TRBV12-4; D gene: -; clone size: -; J gene: TRBJ1-2; CDR3 DNA: TGTGCCAGCAGTAATCGGAGGAGCTATGGCTACACCTTC; CDR3 protein: CASSNRRSYGYTF
V gene: TRBV9; D gene: TRBD2; clone size: once; J gene: TRBJ2-3; CDR3 DNA: TGTGCCAGCAGCAACAGCGGGGGTAGCACAGATACGCAGTATTTT; CDR3 protein: CASSNSGGSTDTQYF